The rows below give T cell receptor beta chains drawn from one sample of a study of cytomegalovirus exposure and HLA in healthy donors. Libraries were prepared by immunoSEQ multiplex PCR; TCRdb keeps only in-frame clonotypes and omits some of them. The sample includes some 120,000 clones, 80% seen only once; the top ten take approximately 0.93%. The specimen sequenced was PBMCs. These receptor sequences come from a human donor in good health. Both conserved end residues are part of each CDR3. The D gene is left open where the match is weak.

v_call: TRBV5-1; d_call: TRBD1; j_call: TRBJ1-1; cdr3_nt: TGCGCCAGCAGCTTACCGGGACAGGGGAACACTGAAGCTTTCTTT; cdr3_aa: CASSLPGQGNTEAFF
v_call: TRBV27; d_call: .; j_call: TRBJ1-2; cdr3_nt: TGTGCCACTAGGACAGAAACTAACTATGGCTACACCTTC; cdr3_aa: CATRTETNYGYTF
v_call: TRBV6-5; d_call: .; j_call: TRBJ2-1; cdr3_nt: TGTGCCAGCAGTTACTCGAAGGGTTGGACATTGAATGAGCAGTTCTTC; cdr3_aa: CASSYSKGWTLNEQFF
v_call: TRBV27; d_call: TRBD2; j_call: TRBJ2-5; cdr3_nt: TGTGCCAGCAGTACGGGACTAGCGGGGGGGCTCTCTAAAGAGACCCAGTACTTC; cdr3_aa: CASSTGLAGGLSKETQYF
v_call: TRBV6-5; d_call: .; j_call: TRBJ1-6; cdr3_nt: TGTGCCAGCAGCCAGGGAAATTCACCCCTCCACTTT; cdr3_aa: CASSQGNSPLHF
v_call: TRBV5-5; d_call: TRBD2; j_call: TRBJ2-7; cdr3_nt: TGTGCCAGCAGCCTGGTAGGGACTAGACTCACGGGCGAGCAGTACTTC; cdr3_aa: CASSLVGTRLTGEQYF
v_call: TRBV7-9; d_call: TRBD1; j_call: TRBJ1-1; cdr3_nt: TGTGCCAGCAGCTTAACAGGGGGCGGTACGGGAACTGAAGCTTTCTTT; cdr3_aa: CASSLTGGGTGTEAFF
v_call: TRBV19; d_call: TRBD1; j_call: TRBJ2-5; cdr3_nt: TGTGCCAGTAGTGGTCAGGGGGCTCCAGAGACCCAGTACTTC; cdr3_aa: CASSGQGAPETQYF
v_call: TRBV27; d_call: TRBD1; j_call: TRBJ2-3; cdr3_nt: TGTGCCAGCAGTTTTGGGACAGGGGGCTTGGATACGCAGTATTTT; cdr3_aa: CASSFGTGGLDTQYF
v_call: TRBV7-2; d_call: .; j_call: TRBJ2-5; cdr3_nt: TGTGCCAGCAGCTTAATGGCTAGCATTAGGGAGACCCAGTACTTC; cdr3_aa: CASSLMASIRETQYF
v_call: TRBV5-1; d_call: .; j_call: TRBJ2-5; cdr3_nt: TGCGCCAGCAGCTTGGAGTCCTCCGGGGGTGAGACCCAGTACTTC; cdr3_aa: CASSLESSGGETQYF
v_call: TRBV4-2; d_call: TRBD2; j_call: TRBJ2-7; cdr3_nt: TGTGCCAGCAGCCTCAGCGGGGGGGTGTACGAGCAGTACTTC; cdr3_aa: CASSLSGGVYEQYF
v_call: TRBV14; d_call: .; j_call: TRBJ1-2; cdr3_nt: TGTGCCAGCAGCCAAGCGGGAAATGGCTACACCTTC; cdr3_aa: CASSQAGNGYTF